A single sample is the source of the 29 T cell receptor beta chains below, sequenced in a study of blood T cell repertoires in COVID-19. Sequencing was performed with immunoSEQ multiplex PCR; in TCRdb, only in-frame clones are kept and a portion is missing. The top ten hold around 1.3% of the sample, which has about 270,000 clones, 70% to 90% seen once. The sequencing sample was made of PBMCs or T cells enriched from blood (not recorded which). Receptor source: a middle-aged woman with acute COVID-19.

This clone was picked up a small number of times. This chain joins TRBV5-1 and TRBJ1-2; D not certain. Germline lookup yields CDR1 SGHRS and CDR2 YFSETQ. The CDR3 totals 14 residues. The V gene lost 0 bases and the J gene lost 0 bases, with 6 bases spanning the gap. In nucleotides, the CDR3 is TGCGCCAGCAGCTTGGGGGGAGCTAACTATGGCTACACCTTC. It codes for CASSLGGANYGYTF.

V is TRBV5-1 and J is TRBJ2-3, with 9 bases identical to TRBD2. The germline CDR1 and CDR2 sequences are SGHRS and YFSETQ. This CDR3 region has 16 residues. Trimming removed 4 bases from V and 0 bases from J; junction bases left unmatched: 6. The CDR3 loop is CASSGGLAQSTDTQYF. CDR3 nucleotide sequence: TGCGCCAGCAGCGGTGGACTAGCGCAAAGCACAGATACGCAGTATTTT.

The rearrangement uses TRBV7-2 and TRBJ2-3; D is possibly TRBD2 (6 bases). The CDR3 runs 15 residues. Germline V gene lookup returns CDR1 SGHTA and CDR2 FQGNSA. The V gene lost 2 bases and the J gene lost 0 bases, with 9 bases spanning the gap. CDR3 sequence (DNA): TGTGCCAGCAGCTTAATGAGCGGGAGCACAGATACGCAGTATTTT. As protein: CASSLMSGSTDTQYF.

V and J are TRBV5-1 and TRBJ1-4; 7 positions match TRBD1. CDR3 length: 19 residues. After removal of 4 bases from V and 3 bases from J, the junction contained 18 bases not matched to a gene. CDR1 SGHRS and CDR2 YFSETQ come from the germline V gene. CDR3 sequence reads: CASSETTGTVGWANEKLFF. The CDR3 DNA sequence: TGCGCCAGCAGCGAAACAACGGGGACAGTTGGTTGGGCTAATGAAAAACTGTTTTTT.

The chain couples TRBV27 to TRBJ2-1; 7 bases agree with TRBD1. The V gene end was trimmed by 5 bases and the J gene end by 3 bases; junction bases not matched to a gene: 7. Germline lookup yields CDR1 MNHEY and CDR2 SMNVEV (reference sequence). The CDR3 contains 15 residues. This CDR3 reads CASSRDRAFYNEQFF. The CDR3 nucleotides are TGTGCCAGCAGTCGTGACAGGGCCTTCTACAATGAGCAGTTCTTC.

The rearrangement uses TRBV29-1 and TRBJ1-1; possible D gene TRBD1, 6 bases. The V gene's germline CDR1 is SQVTM and CDR2 ANQGSEA. The CDR3 sequence is 12 residues long. The CDR3 here is CRKGHLNTEAFF. CDR3 DNA sequence: TGCAGGAAGGGACACCTGAACACTGAAGCTTTCTTT.

V is TRBV24-1 and J is TRBJ2-7; the D gene is possibly TRBD2 (5 bases). The CDR3 has 14 residues. V lost 2 bases and J lost 5, with 12 bases in between. In germline, CDR1 is KGHDR, CDR2 SFDVKD. Here the CDR3 DNA reads TGTGCCACCAGTGATTGGTCAGCCGGGGACGAGCAGTACTTC. It yields the protein CATSDWSAGDEQYF.

The rearrangement joins TRBV4-2 to TRBJ1-4, with 8 bases that match TRBD1. J gave up 8 bases and V 4 bases, and 9 bases lay outside the gene matches. The CDR3 has 15 amino acids. Germline assignment: CDR1 LGHNA and CDR2 YNFKEQ. As DNA, the CDR3 is TGTGCCAGCAGCCCTGACGGACAGGGAACAGAAAAACTGTTTTTT. Translation gives CASSPDGQGTEKLFF.

The chain uses TRBV27 and TRBJ1-1; 7 bases agree with TRBD1. Losses at the gene ends were 6 bases for V and 7 bases for J; bases not matched to a gene: 8. The CDR3 loop spans 13 amino acids. The germline V gene has CDR1 MNHEY and CDR2 SMNVEV (reference sequence). The chain's CDR3 is CASSYTGVHEAFF. The CDR3 DNA reads TGTGCCAGCAGCTACACAGGGGTCCATGAAGCTTTCTTT.

This clone appeared once. This rearrangement joins TRBV7-8 to TRBJ1-4, with 12 bases aligning to TRBD1. This CDR3 is built from 16 residues. CDR1 SGHVS and CDR2 FQNEAQ come from the germline V gene. V was pared by 4 bases and J by 6 bases, with 6 bases of the junction left unmatched. CDR3 region: CASSSGGQGAHEKLFF. The CDR3, as DNA: TGTGCCAGCAGCTCCGGGGGACAGGGGGCGCATGAAAAACTGTTTTTT. The variable domain in full, completed from reference TRBV7-8 and TRBJ1-4, reads GAGVSQSPRYKVAKRGQDVALRCDPISGHVSLFWYQQALGQGPEFLTYFQNEAQLDKSGLPSDRFFAERPEGSVSTLKIQRTQQEDSAVYLCASSSGGQGAHEKLFFGSGTQLSVL.

CDR3 nucleotide sequence: TGTGCCAGCAGCTTAGGGACAGCCACTGGAGGTAATGAAAAACTGTTTTTT. Encoded protein: CASSLGTATGGNEKLFF. The gene calls are TRBV7-9 and TRBJ1-4; a weak D match, TRBD1 (6 bases). V was trimmed by 1 base and J by 4 bases, leaving 16 bases between them. This CDR3 is 17 amino acids long. CDR1 and CDR2 from the germline V gene are SEHNR and FQNEAQ (reference sequence).

This clone was seen ten or more times. The chain is built from TRBV3-1 (or the pseudogene TRBV3-2) and TRBJ1-2; TRBD1 might be the D (6 bases). This CDR3 region has 16 residues. Germline V lookup: CDR1 LGHDT, CDR2 YNNKEL (reference sequence). V gave up 2 bases and J gave up 5 bases, with 18 bases separating them. For the CDR3, the DNA is TGTGCCAGCAGCCAAAGGGGAGGGGGTTTAGCTTATGGCTACACCTTC. Amino acid sequence: CASSQRGGGLAYGYTF.

The chain couples TRBV5-1 to TRBJ1-1; D unclear. The germline gives CDR1 SGHRS, CDR2 YFSETQ. This CDR3 comprises 15 residues. Trimming shortened V by 4 bases and J by 1 base, and 14 bases separated the two germline ends. CDR3 sequence reads: CASSLAEVGNTEAFF. The DNA for the CDR3 is TGCGCCAGCAGCCTCGCCGAGGTGGGGAACACTGAAGCTTTCTTT.

The chain uses TRBV6-5 and TRBJ1-1; D not resolved. Germline V lookup: CDR1 MNHEY, CDR2 SVGAGI. The CDR3 has 10 residues. DNA for the CDR3: TGTGCTCTCGGGGTGGGTGAAGCTTTCTTT. Its translation: CALGVGEAFF.

This clone has just one count. The V call is TRBV5-4, the J call TRBJ1-2; 8 bases are shared with TRBD1. The CDR3 covers 15 residues. With V trimmed by 4 bases and J by 3 bases, 8 bases remained unmatched. Germline CDR1 reads SGHNT; CDR2 reads YYREEE (reference sequence). The CDR3 DNA reads as TGTGCCAGCAGCGGCCCAGGGGGCGCCGACTATGGCTACACCTTC. It encodes CASSGPGGADYGYTF.

This chain connects TRBV5-1 to TRBJ1-4; 11 bases are a match to TRBD1. CDR3 length: 14 amino acids. Germline V gene data show CDR1 as SGHRS and CDR2 as YFSETQ. Trimming took 5 bases from V and 8 from J; bases not matched to a gene: 5. The chain's CDR3 is CASSSGTGGEKLFF. In DNA, the CDR3 is TGCGCCAGCAGTTCCGGGACAGGGGGGGAAAAACTGTTTTTT.

V is TRBV18 and J is TRBJ2-2, with 10 bases matching TRBD1. With V trimmed by 4 bases and J by 7 bases, 9 bases remained unmatched. The CDR3 runs to 16 residues. Germline CDR1 and CDR2: KGHSH and LQKENI. The CDR3 DNA reads TGTGCCAGCTCACTCTCGACAGGGGGCATTGACGGGGAGCTGTTTTTT. Translating gives CASSLSTGGIDGELFF. The full variable domain, completed using reference TRBV18 and TRBJ2-2, is NAGVMQNPRHLVRRRGQEARLRCSPMKGHSHVYWYRQLPEEGLKFMVYLQKENIIDESGMPKERFSAEFPKEGPSILRIQQVVRGDSAAYFCASSLSTGGIDGELFFGEGSRLTVL.

This clone has only one observation. The chain couples TRBV27 to TRBJ2-4, with 15 bases aligning to TRBD2. The J segment lost 7 bases and the V segment lost 6 bases, leaving 7 bases of the junction unmatched. CDR3 length: 16 amino acids. Germline CDR1 and CDR2: MNHEY and SMNVEV (reference sequence). Written as DNA, the CDR3 is TGTGCCAGCAGAGGACTAGCGGGAGGGCTAGACAACATTCAGTACTTC. It yields the protein CASRGLAGGLDNIQYF.

The chain carries TRBV5-1 and TRBJ2-1, with a possible D match to TRBD2 (6 bases). The CDR3 spans 18 residues. Germline V gives CDR1 SGHRS, CDR2 YFSETQ. V was trimmed by 0 bases and J by 1 base, leaving 17 bases between them. The CDR3, as DNA: TGCGCCAGCAGCTTGGCCACACGGGGGACTTCGTCCTACAATGAGCAGTTCTTC. It specifies CASSLATRGTSSYNEQFF. Full variable domain (rest looked up from reference TRBV5-1 and TRBJ2-1): KAGVTQTPRYLIKTRGQQVTLSCSPISGHRSVSWYQQTPGQGLQFLFEYFSETQRNKGNFPGRFSGRQFSNSRSEMNVSTLELGDSALYLCASSLATRGTSSYNEQFFGPGTRLTVL.

The V call is TRBV7-9, the J call TRBJ1-4, with 9 nucleotides matching TRBD1. The CDR3 has 16 residues. V gave up 6 bases and J gave up 8 bases; unmatched junction bases: 13. Germline V gene data show CDR1 as SEHNR and CDR2 as FQNEAQ (reference sequence). The CDR3, as DNA: TGTGCCAGCAGACTAACCCCCGGGACAGGGAGGGAAAAACTGTTTTTT. It yields the protein CASRLTPGTGREKLFF.

The rearrangement links TRBV19 to TRBJ1-4, with D perhaps matching TRBD1 (5 bases). Trimming took off 0 bases at V and 7 bases at J, with 9 bases between the two ends. Germline loops: CDR1 LNHDA, CDR2 SQIVND (reference sequence). This CDR3 is 14 amino acids long. Here the CDR3 DNA reads TGTGCCAGTAGTATAGAAGGGGTGGGTGAAAAACTGTTTTTT. Its translation is CASSIEGVGEKLFF.

This chain joins TRBV29-1 and TRBJ1-1; D remains unclear. V lost 4 bases to trimming and J lost 7 bases, with 13 bases between them. In germline, CDR1 is SQVTM, CDR2 ANQGSEA. The CDR3 length is 12 residues. The CDR3 spells CSVGEGTYEAFF. CDR3 DNA sequence: TGCAGCGTTGGGGAGGGCACCTATGAAGCTTTCTTT.

The chain is built from TRBV29-1 and TRBJ1-1; D is ambiguous. CDR1 is SQVTM and CDR2 is ANQGSEA in the germline V gene. The V end was cut by 6 bases, the J end by 6 bases, with 8 bases between. The CDR3 totals 10 residues. The CDR3 reads CSVEGPEAFF. In DNA form, the CDR3 reads TGCAGCGTGGAGGGCCCTGAAGCTTTCTTT.

The V gene is TRBV19, the J gene TRBJ2-7; D not certain. Germline CDR1 LNHDA, CDR2 SQIVND (reference sequence). Between the trimmed V and J ends, which lost 5 bases and 8 bases, there was a span of 10 bases. CDR3 size: 11 residues. CDR3 DNA: TGTGCCAGTAGTCGTGGGCCCCAGCAGTACGTC. Amino acids: CASSRGPQQYV.

The V and J genes are TRBV29-1 and TRBJ1-2; tentative D call: TRBD1 (6 bases). Trimming cost V 6 bases and J 0 bases, with 11 bases left between them. The CDR3 is made up of 13 amino acids. Germline V CDR1 and CDR2: SQVTM, ANQGSEA. The CDR3 region has the DNA TGCAGCGTAGGCAGGGGCTCTAACTATGGCTACACCTTC. It translates to CSVGRGSNYGYTF.

The genes are TRBV19 and TRBJ2-1, with D possibly being TRBD2 (5 bases). V was pared by 3 bases and J by 6 bases, with 18 bases between. CDR3 length: 16 residues. From germline, CDR1 is LNHDA and CDR2 SQIVND (reference sequence). Here the CDR3 reads CASSMELAGNLNEQFF. DNA for the CDR3: TGTGCCAGTAGTATGGAGCTAGCAGGCAACCTCAATGAGCAGTTCTTC.

V usage is TRBV19 and J usage is TRBJ2-3; TRBD2 matches at 11 bases. V lost 4 bases to trimming and J lost 6 bases; unmatched junction nucleotides: 9. Germline values: CDR1 LNHDA, CDR2 SQIVND (reference sequence). This CDR3 contains 16 residues. The CDR3 spells CASSNRPSGRPDTQYF. The CDR3 DNA is TGTGCCAGTAGTAATCGCCCTAGCGGGAGGCCTGATACGCAGTATTTT.

The chain has TRBV3-1 (or the pseudogene TRBV3-2) and TRBJ1-5, with 8 bases aligning to TRBD1. The CDR3 consists of 18 residues. V shed 4 bases, J shed 5 bases, and the junction held 16 bases outside the gene matches. Germline V gene lookup returns CDR1 LGHDT and CDR2 YNNKEL (reference sequence). This chain's CDR3 is CASSPDPGITGGHQPQHF. CDR3 DNA sequence: TGTGCCAGCAGCCCCGATCCCGGAATTACAGGGGGACATCAGCCCCAGCATTTT.

Written as DNA, the CDR3 is TGTGCCAGCAGCTTCGGCGGGGGCGAGAGGGGCACTGAAGCTTTCTTT. This gives the protein CASSFGGGERGTEAFF. The chain combines TRBV5-4 with TRBJ1-1; weak D call: TRBD1 (6 bases). CDR1 is SGHNT, CDR2 YYREEE, per germline (reference sequence). Between the trimmed V and J ends, which lost 2 bases and 4 bases, there was a span of 18 bases. The CDR3 contains 16 residues.